The T cell receptor (beta chain) under discussion was sequenced for a study of regulatory T cells in long-lasting Graves disease. The study's findings and limits: Repertoires from persistent disease leaned toward TRBV28, TRBJ1-2 and TRBJ2-5.

This clonotype was counted between two and nine times. Its antigen is not known. CDR3-region Arm-PCR and iRepertoire HTBI primers produced the TCR beta libraries. One entry per CDR3 protein results from TCRdb running MiXCR on the multiplex PCR reads. The repertoire holds 520,000 or so distinct CDR3 sequences, around 11% seen once, with 8.9% in the top ten. The time point was: newly diagnosed GD, antithyroid drugs for less than 3 months. PBMCs were the source of the RNA used for TCR sequencing. The CDR3 runs to 11 residues. In germline, CDR1 is MNHEY, CDR2 SVGEGT. V was pared by 7 bases and J by 10 bases, with 6 bases of the junction left unmatched. The data also belong to a second study, concerning T cells in Graves' hyperthyroidism and ophthalmopathy.

The sequence came from a young woman with Graves disease. The material was peripheral blood mononuclear cells (PBMCs), obtained at new diagnosis, from a patient treated with antithyroid drugs. The chain uses TRBV6-2 or TRBV6-3 and TRBJ1-1, with 7 bases aligning to TRBD1. The DNA of the CDR3 is TGTGCCAGCATAACAGGGGCGGGAGCTTTCTTT. Protein product: CASITGAGAFF.